The 4 T cell receptor beta chains below all came from one sample that was sequenced in a study of blood T cell repertoires in COVID-19. The assay was immunoSEQ multiplex PCR, and TCRdb's table has in-frame clones only and misses some. Of roughly 160,000 clones listed, 75% to 90% are singletons. Source material: peripheral blood. These TCRs come from a woman aged 55-75 years with acute or convalescent COVID-19.

The count of this clone is one. V gene TRBV4-3 combines with J gene TRBJ1-3, with no clear D. CDR1 and CDR2 (germline): LGHNA, YSLEER. The V end was cut by 0 bases, the J end by 1 base, with 7 bases between. CDR3 length: 15 residues. The CDR3 is CASSQDVSSGNTIYF. The DNA of the CDR3 is TGCGCCAGCAGCCAAGACGTCTCGTCTGGAAACACCATATATTTT.

The chain has TRBV5-4 and TRBJ2-3, with 12 bases lining up with TRBD2. The CDR3 totals 18 residues. CDR1 is SGHNT, CDR2 YYREEE, per germline (reference sequence). After removal of 0 bases from V and 3 bases from J, the junction contained 8 bases not matched to a gene. CDR3 region: CASSLEGPSGGATDTQYF. As DNA, the CDR3 is TGTGCCAGCAGCTTGGAGGGCCCTAGCGGGGGGGCAACAGATACGCAGTATTTT. Full variable domain (outside the CDR3, taken from reference TRBV5-4 and TRBJ2-3): ETGVTQSPTHLIKTRGQQVTLRCSSQSGHNTVSWYQQALGQGPQFIFQYYREEENGRGNFPPRFSGLQFPNYSSELNVNALELDDSALYLCASSLEGPSGGATDTQYFGPGTRLTVL.

CDR3 loop: CASSFTGTALGNEKLFF. CDR3 DNA sequence: TGTGCCAGCAGCTTCACAGGGACCGCTTTAGGGAATGAAAAACTGTTTTTT. The rearrangement joins TRBV7-2 to TRBJ1-4; D might be TRBD1 (6 bases). This CDR3 is 17 amino acids long. Deletions cut 3 bases from V and 5 bases from J, with 19 bases between. Germline CDR1 is SGHTA and CDR2 is FQGNSA.

In its sample, this clone was seen once. DNA of the CDR3: TGTGCCACCGGTAGGGAAGCGGGGGGGCCGCGCACAGATACGCAGTATTTT. Translation gives CATGREAGGPRTDTQYF. The chain couples TRBV19 to TRBJ2-3; 10 positions match TRBD2. V lost 10 bases, J lost 1 base, and 14 bases stayed unmatched. Germline CDR1 reads LNHDA; CDR2 reads SQIVND (reference sequence). This CDR3 is built from 17 residues.